This T cell receptor beta chain was captured in a study of blood T cell repertoires in COVID-19 (TCRdb year 2020). With regard to the full study: Samples covering the acute and convalescent phases of COVID-19 were provided by collaborators in the United States, Italy and Spain. A de-identified subject ID, COVID-19 status, age in years and sex were almost always included in the sample metadata. The repertoires were released in a freely available public database intended as a resource for research on the immune response to SARS-CoV-2. The material from the prospective study consisted of cDNA or gDNA derived from T cells, B-cell-depleted T cells, or PBMCs. The samples were drawn from the first 160 participants of the ongoing ImmuneRACE study and from over a thousand subjects provided by 6 global collaborators. Where HLA class I and class II types were available, the types were taken from metadata supplied by the sample provider, not from assay-based typing. The dataset comprised deeply sampled blood TCRbeta repertoires from subjects exposed to, actively infected with, or recovered from COVID-19. What the study reported, not specific to this receptor: The quantity of clinical and demographic metadata differed by source and by participant and was supplied without curation.

The germline V gene gives CDR1 as SGHRS and CDR2 as YFSETQ. Trimming takes 4 bases off V and 4 bases off J; junction bases not matched to a gene: 5. Reading from cysteine to phenylalanine, the CDR3 counts 14 amino acids. Left in the record is the CDR3 DNA by itself, 42 bases read in frame from the first base. Participants in the prospective study were enrolled through a virtual design, were aged about 18 to 90 years, and lived in roughly 26 United States geographic areas. In the prospective study, cohorts were assigned on the basis of participant-reported clinical history obtained from a screening survey and a study questionnaire. For ImmuneRACE Cohort 3, a participant was defined as recovered based on two consecutive negative NP/OP PCR tests, clearance by a healthcare professional, or resolution of symptoms. Each participant in the prospective study had whole blood, serum and a nasopharyngeal or oropharyngeal swab collected by mobile phlebotomists. Additional blood draws and questionnaires over a roughly two-month period could optionally be provided by prospective study participants. Before DNA extraction, blood samples from the prospective study were shipped at room temperature or frozen.

Regarding this clone: Its antigen specificity is not known. No much larger clonotype is one base removed from it; base qualities were not supplied.

TCRbeta CDR3 regions were amplified from genomic DNA using the immunoSEQ Assay, a bias-controlled multiplex PCR. As for the authors' bioinformatics: The number of nucleated cells in each sample was estimated from the amplification of reference gene primers within the assay. To quantify the absolute abundance of each unique TCRbeta CDR3 rearrangement, sequence reads were collapsed and filtered. Productive Simpson clonality was computed per sample as the square root of Simpson's diversity index over productive rearrangements. This immuneACCESS table, as held by TCRdb, lists in-frame sequences with V and J called but not all clones. Of the missing ones, under half trace to an unresolved V gene in checked studies; the others have no known cause. V, J and clone size were drawn from that table, and D and trimming were deduced from the DNA. Counted in this sample were some 270,000 clones; around 85% of them appeared once. 4.3% of the sample is in the top ten clones.

The chain uses TRBV5-1 and TRBJ2-5, with 9 bases matching TRBD1. The sequence was obtained from a woman in her 30s who had recovered from COVID-19. Sequencing input: PBMCs or T cells enriched from blood (not recorded which). The sequenced DNA: TGCGCCAGCAGCGCCGACAGGGGGGTAGAGACCCAGTACTTC. The translation is CASSADRGVETQYF.